This section outlines one TCR beta chain sequence together with its context. The target antigen is unknown. Trimming took 5 bases from V and 8 from J, leaving 18 bases between them. The CDR3 loop spans 14 amino acids. Germline V gene lookup returns CDR1 MNHEY and CDR2 SMNVEV (reference sequence). Next came a second PCR, run for about 7 to 12 cycles, which used a sample-barcoded 5' primer along with a J-beta primer mix. TCRdb passed the 5' RACE reads through MiXCR, listing each CDR3 protein once. This repertoire shows around 1.5 million distinct CDR3 sequences, around 36% found once; its top ten account for about 11%. Roughly 10 milliliters of peripheral blood were drawn from each donor into EDTA-treated tubes. This specimen comes from a study of blood T cells in healthy people across ages. Study results and caveats: Roughly linear age-related decline in beta diversity appeared, significant by age around 42. Whereas aged donors had fewer naive CD4+ cells, long-lived donors had more of them and higher diversity. Estimates of total diversity, which came from one million sequenced T cells, were considered to be underestimates.

The source is a woman in her 30s in good health. Sequencing was carried out using blood. The rearrangement uses TRBV27 and TRBJ1-2, with D tentatively TRBD1 (6 bases). The CDR3 nucleotides are TGTGCCAGCAGTACAGGACAGACTACGGGAGGCTACACCTTC. Translation: CASSTGQTTGGYTF.